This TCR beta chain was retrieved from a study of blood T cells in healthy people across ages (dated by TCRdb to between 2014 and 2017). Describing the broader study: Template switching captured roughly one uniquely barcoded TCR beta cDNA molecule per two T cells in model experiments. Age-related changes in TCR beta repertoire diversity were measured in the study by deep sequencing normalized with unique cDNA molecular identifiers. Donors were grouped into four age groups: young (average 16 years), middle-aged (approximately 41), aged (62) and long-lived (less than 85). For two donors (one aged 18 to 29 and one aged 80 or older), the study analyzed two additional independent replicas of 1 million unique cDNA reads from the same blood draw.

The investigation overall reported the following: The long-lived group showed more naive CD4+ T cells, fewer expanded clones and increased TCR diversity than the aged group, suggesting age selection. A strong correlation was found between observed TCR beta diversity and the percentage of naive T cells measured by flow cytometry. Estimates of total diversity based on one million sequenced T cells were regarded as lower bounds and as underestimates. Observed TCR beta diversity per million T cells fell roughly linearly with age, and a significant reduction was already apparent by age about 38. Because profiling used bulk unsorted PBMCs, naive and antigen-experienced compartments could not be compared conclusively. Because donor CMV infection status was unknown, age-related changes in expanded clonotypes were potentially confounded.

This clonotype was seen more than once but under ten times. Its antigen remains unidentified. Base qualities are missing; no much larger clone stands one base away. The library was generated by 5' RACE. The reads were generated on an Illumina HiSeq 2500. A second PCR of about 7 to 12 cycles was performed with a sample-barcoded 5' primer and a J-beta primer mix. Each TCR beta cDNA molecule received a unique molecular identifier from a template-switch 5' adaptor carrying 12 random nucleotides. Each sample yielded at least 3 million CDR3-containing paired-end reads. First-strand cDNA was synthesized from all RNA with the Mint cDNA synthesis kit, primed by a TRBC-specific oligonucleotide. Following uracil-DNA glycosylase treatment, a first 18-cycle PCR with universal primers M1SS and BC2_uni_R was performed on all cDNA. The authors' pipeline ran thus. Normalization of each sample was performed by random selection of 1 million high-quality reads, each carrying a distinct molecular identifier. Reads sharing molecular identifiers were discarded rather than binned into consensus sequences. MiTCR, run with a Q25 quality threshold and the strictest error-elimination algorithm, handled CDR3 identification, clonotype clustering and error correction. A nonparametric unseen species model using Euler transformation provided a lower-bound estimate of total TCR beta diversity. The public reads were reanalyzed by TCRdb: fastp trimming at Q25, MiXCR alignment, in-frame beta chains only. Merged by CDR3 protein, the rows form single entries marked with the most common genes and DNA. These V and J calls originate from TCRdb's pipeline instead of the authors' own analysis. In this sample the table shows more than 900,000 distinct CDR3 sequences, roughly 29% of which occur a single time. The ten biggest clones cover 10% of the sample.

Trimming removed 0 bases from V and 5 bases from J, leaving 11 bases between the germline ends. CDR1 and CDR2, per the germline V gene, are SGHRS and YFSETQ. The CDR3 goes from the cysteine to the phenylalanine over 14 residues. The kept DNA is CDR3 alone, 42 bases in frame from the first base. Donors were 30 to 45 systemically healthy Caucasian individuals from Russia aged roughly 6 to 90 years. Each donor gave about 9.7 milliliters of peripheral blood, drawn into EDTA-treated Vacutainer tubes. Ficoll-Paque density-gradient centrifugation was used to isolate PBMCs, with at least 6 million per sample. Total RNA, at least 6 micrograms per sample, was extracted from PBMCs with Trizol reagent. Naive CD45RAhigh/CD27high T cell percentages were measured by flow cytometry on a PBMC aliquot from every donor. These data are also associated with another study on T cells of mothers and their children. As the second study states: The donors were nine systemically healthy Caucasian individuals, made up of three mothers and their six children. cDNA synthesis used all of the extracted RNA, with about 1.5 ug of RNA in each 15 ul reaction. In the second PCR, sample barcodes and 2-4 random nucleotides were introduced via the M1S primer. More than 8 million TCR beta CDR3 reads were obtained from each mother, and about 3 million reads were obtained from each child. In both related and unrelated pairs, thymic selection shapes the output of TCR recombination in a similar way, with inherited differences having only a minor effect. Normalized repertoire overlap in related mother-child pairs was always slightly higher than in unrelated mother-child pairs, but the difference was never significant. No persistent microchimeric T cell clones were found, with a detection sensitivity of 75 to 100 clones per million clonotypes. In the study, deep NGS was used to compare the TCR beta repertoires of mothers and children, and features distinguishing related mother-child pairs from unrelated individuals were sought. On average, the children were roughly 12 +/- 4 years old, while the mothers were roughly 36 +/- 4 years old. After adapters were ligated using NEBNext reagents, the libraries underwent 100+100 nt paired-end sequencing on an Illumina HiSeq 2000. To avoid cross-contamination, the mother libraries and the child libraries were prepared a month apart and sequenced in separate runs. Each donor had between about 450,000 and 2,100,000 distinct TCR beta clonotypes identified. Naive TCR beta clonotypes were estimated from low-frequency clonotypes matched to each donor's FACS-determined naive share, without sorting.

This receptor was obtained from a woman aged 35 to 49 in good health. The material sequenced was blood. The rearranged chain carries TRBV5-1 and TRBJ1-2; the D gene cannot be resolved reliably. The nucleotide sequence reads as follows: TGCGCCAGCAGCTTGGGGCAGGAGAGTTATGGCTACACCTTC. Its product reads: CASSLGQESYGYTF.